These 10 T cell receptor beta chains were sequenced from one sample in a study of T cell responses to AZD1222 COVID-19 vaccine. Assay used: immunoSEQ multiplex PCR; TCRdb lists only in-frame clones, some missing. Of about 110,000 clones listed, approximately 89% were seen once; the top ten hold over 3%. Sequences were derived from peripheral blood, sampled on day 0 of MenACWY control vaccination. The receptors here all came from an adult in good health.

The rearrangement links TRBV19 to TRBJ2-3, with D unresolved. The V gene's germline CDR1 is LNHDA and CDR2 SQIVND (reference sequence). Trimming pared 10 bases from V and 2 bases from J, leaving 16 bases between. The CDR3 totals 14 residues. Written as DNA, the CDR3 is TGTGCCACCCAGCAGATAGGGCACACAGATACGCAGTATTTT. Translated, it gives CATQQIGHTDTQYF. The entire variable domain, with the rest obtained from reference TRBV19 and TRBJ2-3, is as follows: DGGITQSPKYLFRKEGQNVTLSCEQNLNHDAMYWYRQDPGQGLRLIYYSQIVNDFQKGDIAEGYSVSREKKESFPLTVTSAQKNPTAFYLCATQQIGHTDTQYFGPGTRLTVL.

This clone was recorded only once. The CDR3 nucleotides are TGTGCCAGTGGTAAGGGACTAGCGGGGGAGACCCAGTACTTC. Its translation: CASGKGLAGETQYF. V gene TRBV19 combines with J gene TRBJ2-5, with TRBD2 identical over 13 bases. V dropped 8 bases and J dropped 5; count of bases not matched to a gene: 5. CDR3 size: 14 residues. Germline V gene data show CDR1 as LNHDA and CDR2 as SQIVND (reference sequence).

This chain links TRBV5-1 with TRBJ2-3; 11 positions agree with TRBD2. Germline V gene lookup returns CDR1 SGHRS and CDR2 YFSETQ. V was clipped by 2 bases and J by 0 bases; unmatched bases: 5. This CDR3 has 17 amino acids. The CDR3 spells CASSLPSGGRSTDTQYF. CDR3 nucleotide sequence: TGCGCCAGCAGCTTACCTAGCGGGGGGCGTAGCACAGATACGCAGTATTTT. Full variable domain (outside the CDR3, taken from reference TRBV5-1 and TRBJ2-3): KAGVTQTPRYLIKTRGQQVTLSCSPISGHRSVSWYQQTPGQGLQFLFEYFSETQRNKGNFPGRFSGRQFSNSRSEMNVSTLELGDSALYLCASSLPSGGRSTDTQYFGPGTRLTVL.

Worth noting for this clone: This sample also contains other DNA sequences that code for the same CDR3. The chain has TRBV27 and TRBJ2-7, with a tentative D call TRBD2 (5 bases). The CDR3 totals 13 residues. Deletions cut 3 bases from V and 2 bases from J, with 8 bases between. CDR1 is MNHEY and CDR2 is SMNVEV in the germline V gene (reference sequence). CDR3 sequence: CASSLTGAYEQYF. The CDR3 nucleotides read TGTGCCAGCAGTTTGACCGGGGCCTACGAGCAGTACTTC.

The CDR3 region has the DNA TGTGCCACCAGCAGAGTGCCAGGGGTTAGGGACGAGCAGTACTTC. Protein product: CATSRVPGVRDEQYF. The chain is built from TRBV15 and TRBJ2-7, with D perhaps matching TRBD1 (6 bases). Trimming removed 1 base at V and 5 bases at J, with 15 bases between. CDR1 and CDR2 from the germline V gene are LNHNV and YYDKDF (reference sequence). This CDR3 has 15 residues.

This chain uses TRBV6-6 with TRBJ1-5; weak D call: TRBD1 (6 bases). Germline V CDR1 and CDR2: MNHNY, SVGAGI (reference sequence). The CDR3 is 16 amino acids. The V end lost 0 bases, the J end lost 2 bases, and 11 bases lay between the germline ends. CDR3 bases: TGTGCCAGCAGTTACTCGAACGGGGGCGGCAATCAGCCCCAGCATTTT. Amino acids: CASSYSNGGGNQPQHF.

CDR3 nucleotides: TGTGCCAGCAGTTTATTGGGACAGGGGGCGGTTGGTGGCTACACCTTC. Translating gives CASSLLGQGAVGGYTF. The rearrangement links TRBV27 to TRBJ1-2, with TRBD1 matching over 12 bases. V lost 1 base to trimming and J lost 7 bases; unmatched junction nucleotides: 7. Per germline, CDR1 MNHEY and CDR2 SMNVEV (reference sequence). This CDR3 region has 16 residues.

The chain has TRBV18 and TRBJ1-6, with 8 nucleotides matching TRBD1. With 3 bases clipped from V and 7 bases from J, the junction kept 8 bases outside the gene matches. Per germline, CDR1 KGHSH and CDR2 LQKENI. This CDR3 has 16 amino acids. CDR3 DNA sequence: TGTGCCAGCTCACCTCAGGCAGGGGGCGAAAATTCACCCCTCCACTTT. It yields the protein CASSPQAGGENSPLHF.

In nucleotides, the CDR3 is TGCAGCGCGGCAAGGGGCGCTCGCCTCACAGATACGCAGTATTTT. Translating gives CSAARGARLTDTQYF. The rearrangement joins TRBV29-1 to TRBJ2-3; TRBD1 is a possible D gene (5 bases). The germline CDR1 and CDR2 sequences are SQVTM and ANQGSEA. The CDR3 contains 15 residues. Trimming pared 7 bases from V and 2 bases from J, leaving 19 bases between.

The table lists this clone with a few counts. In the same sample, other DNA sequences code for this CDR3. For the CDR3, the DNA is TGCGCCAGCAGCCAAGCGGCAGGGGTAAACACAGATACGCAGTATTTT. This encodes CASSQAAGVNTDTQYF. This chain uses TRBV4-3 with TRBJ2-3; TRBD1 is a possible D gene (6 bases). The CDR3 loop spans 16 amino acids. Germline V CDR1 and CDR2: LGHNA, YSLEER. The germline V and J ends were trimmed by 1 base and 2 bases, with 13 bases remaining between them.